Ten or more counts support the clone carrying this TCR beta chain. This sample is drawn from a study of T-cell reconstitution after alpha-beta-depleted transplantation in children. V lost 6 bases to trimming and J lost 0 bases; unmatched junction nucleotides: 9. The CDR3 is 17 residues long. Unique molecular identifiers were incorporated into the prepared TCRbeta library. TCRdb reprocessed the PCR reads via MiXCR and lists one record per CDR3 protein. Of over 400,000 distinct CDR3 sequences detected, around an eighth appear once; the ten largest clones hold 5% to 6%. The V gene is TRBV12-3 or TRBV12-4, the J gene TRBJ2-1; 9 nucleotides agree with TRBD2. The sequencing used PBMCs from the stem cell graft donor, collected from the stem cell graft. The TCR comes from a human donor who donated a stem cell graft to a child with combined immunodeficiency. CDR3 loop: CASRGLAGPSSYNEQFF. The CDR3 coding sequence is TGTGCCAGCAGGGGGCTAGCGGGACCGAGCTCCTACAATGAGCAGTTCTTC.